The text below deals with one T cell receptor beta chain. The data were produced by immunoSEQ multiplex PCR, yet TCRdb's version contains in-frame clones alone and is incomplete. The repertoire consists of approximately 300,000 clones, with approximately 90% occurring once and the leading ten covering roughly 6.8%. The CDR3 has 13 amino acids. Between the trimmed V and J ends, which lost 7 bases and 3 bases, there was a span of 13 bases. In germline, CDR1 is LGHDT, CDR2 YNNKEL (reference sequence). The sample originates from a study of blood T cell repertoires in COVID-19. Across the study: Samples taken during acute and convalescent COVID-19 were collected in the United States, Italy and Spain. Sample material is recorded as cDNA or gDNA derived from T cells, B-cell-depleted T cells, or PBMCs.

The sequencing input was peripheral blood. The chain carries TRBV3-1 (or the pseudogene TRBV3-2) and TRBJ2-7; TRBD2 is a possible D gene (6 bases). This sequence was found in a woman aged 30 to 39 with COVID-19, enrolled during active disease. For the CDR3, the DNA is TGTGCCAGCACGGGGGAGGCCTTCTACGAGCAGTACTTC. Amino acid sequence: CASTGEAFYEQYF.